The sequence of this T cell receptor (beta chain) was determined in a study of cytotoxic CD8 clonotypes in ibrutinib-treated CLL. Whole-study context: Samples showed on average about 240,000 productive templates and tens of thousands of productive rearrangements. Notes on the study in general: Baseline clonality, above age-matched healthy donor levels, tracked circulating CD8+ T-cell counts.

This CDR3 is 13 amino acids long. Trimming removed 3 bases from V and 7 bases from J; junction bases left unmatched: 2. Germline lookup yields CDR1 MGHDK and CDR2 SYGVNS. In the case of this clone: The antigen remains undetermined.

Target depth was 1 in 200,000 to 1 in 1 million T cells, about 10x per clonotype. Measured with immunoSEQ multiplex PCR; TCRdb has only the in-frame clones, and not every one. The sample yields about 330,000 clones, about 61% seen once. Here the sequenced sample was PBMCs, taken after 36 months of ibrutinib treatment. The TCR sequence derives from a human donor with chronic lymphocytic leukemia. The chain uses TRBV25-1 and TRBJ2-1; 8 positions match TRBD1. The chain's CDR3 is CASSDHRGNEQFF. The CDR3 DNA is TGTGCCAGCAGTGATCACAGGGGGAATGAGCAGTTCTTC.